The source of this TCR beta chain is a study of spatial heterogeneity in lung cancer. About the study: Alpha-chain sequences were consistently detected less often than beta-chain sequences.

On this clonotype: What it binds is unknown.

TCR cDNA molecules each had a unique molecular identifier. MiXCR was run by TCRdb on the 5' RACE reads, yielding one entry per CDR3 protein. The sample contains over 50,000 distinct CDR3 sequences, about 8% of which appear only once. Indicated time point: sample taken at primary tumor resection. Tumor, nontumor lung or frozen PBMC supplied whole RNA, sequenced without sorting. Donors were around 70 untreated early-stage non-small cell lung cancer patients. Germline CDR1 MDHEN, CDR2 SYDVKM. The CDR3 has 16 residues. Trimming at V came to 1 base and at J to 4 bases, leaving 4 bases not matched to a gene. Study-level findings and limits: Follow-up blood showed ubiquitous expanded tumor TCRs less than blood at resection did.

The starting material was PBMCs, obtained at surgery. The TCR originated in a female donor with early-stage non-small cell lung cancer. This chain joins TRBV28 and TRBJ2-1; 10 positions match TRBD2. In DNA, the CDR3 is TGTGCCAGCAGTTTATCTAGCGGGGGCACTTACAATGAGCAGTTCTTC. Translated, it gives CASSLSSGGTYNEQFF.